The clone carrying this T cell receptor beta chain was counted once. Its antigen is still unknown. Per the germline V gene, CDR1 is LNHNV and CDR2 is YYDKDF (reference sequence). Unmatched junction bases numbered 5, after V lost 0 bases and J lost 8 bases. CDR3 length: 14 residues. This sample is part of a study of cytomegalovirus exposure and HLA in healthy donors. Findings and caveats of the study: Overall, about 160 TCR beta chains were annotated as cytomegalovirus-associated. Later genetic work tied a missense DCLRE1C variant to beta-chain V and J trimming. Most observed TCR sequences were rare, whereas some public TCRs were detected in many donors. Testing in vitro showed a few CMV-associated chains specific for CMV antigens.

Primers: 60 Vbeta forward and 13 Jbeta reverse. Sequenced by immunoSEQ multiplex PCR; TCRdb stores in-frame clones only, minus some. The sample lists approximately 110,000 clones; about 16% were seen once. The chain recombines TRBV15 with TRBJ1-2; TRBD1 aligns across 8 bases. Sequenced sample: PBMCs. This TCR was recovered from a young woman in good health and CMV-seronegative. In nucleotides, the CDR3 is TGTGCCACCAGCAGAGACCGGACAGGGTCGGGCTACACCTTC. It codes for CATSRDRTGSGYTF.